This record covers a single T cell receptor (beta chain). There are many counts of this clonotype. The antigen this receptor binds is unknown. It has no much larger one-base neighbor in the sample; base qualities were not kept. The protocol used for the library was 5' RACE. TCRdb records Illumina HiSeq 2500 as the sequencer. A second roughly 6 to 12 cycle PCR used a sample-barcoded 5' primer and a J-beta primer mix. Each TCR beta cDNA molecule received a unique molecular identifier from a template-switch 5' adaptor carrying 12 random nucleotides. At least 2.5 million CDR3-containing paired-end reads were obtained from each sample. All of the RNA was converted into first-strand cDNA using the Mint cDNA synthesis kit, with a TRBC-specific oligonucleotide serving as the primer. After uracil-DNA glycosylase treatment, a first 18-cycle PCR used universal primers M1SS and BC2_uni_R on all cDNA. The paper's processing steps were these. Each sample was normalized by randomly selecting 1 million high-quality reads, each carrying a distinct molecular identifier. Instead of being binned into consensus sequences, reads that shared molecular identifiers were thrown out. MiTCR, set to a Q25 quality threshold and the strictest error-elimination algorithm, was used for CDR3 identification, clonotype clustering and error correction. A nonparametric unseen species model using Euler transformation provided a lower-bound estimate of total TCR beta diversity. TCRdb passed the public sequencing reads through fastp at Q25 and MiXCR, retaining productive beta sequences. Duplicate CDR3 protein sequences are folded into a single record with the most common DNA and genes. TCRdb assigned the V and J calls; the authors' analysis was not used. The sample contains approximately 830,000 distinct CDR3 sequences, approximately 59% of them found a single time. The ten largest account for around a quarter of the sample.

Donors were a few dozen systemically healthy Caucasian individuals from Russia aged about 6 to 100 years. Around 10 milliliters of peripheral blood were drawn from each donor into EDTA-treated Vacutainer tubes. Ficoll-Paque density-gradient centrifugation was used to isolate PBMCs, with at least 6 million per sample. Total RNA, at least 6 micrograms per sample, was extracted from PBMCs with Trizol reagent. Naive CD45RAhigh/CD27high T cell percentages were measured by flow cytometry on a PBMC aliquot from every donor. This sample was included in a study of blood T cells in healthy people across ages (dated by TCRdb to the mid-2010s). Looking at the study overall: In model experiments, roughly one uniquely barcoded TCR beta cDNA molecule per two T cells was captured by template switching. The study measured age-related changes in TCR beta repertoire diversity using deep sequencing normalized with unique cDNA molecular identifiers. The donors were split into four age groups: young (average approximately 16 years), middle-aged (more than 35), aged (roughly 65) and long-lived (under 90). To avoid experimental bias, donors of different ages were randomly spread across the sequencing lanes. Using the same blood draw, the study looked at two additional independent replicas of 1 million unique cDNA reads for two donors, one aged 18 to 30 and the other aged 80 or older. The study at large found these results: Total diversity estimates from one million sequenced T cells were considered lower bounds and underestimates. The CMV infection status of donors was not known, potentially confounding age-related changes in expanded clonotypes. A strong correlation was found between observed TCR beta diversity and the percentage of naive T cells measured by flow cytometry. Observed TCR beta diversity per million T cells fell roughly linearly with age, and a significant reduction was already apparent by age around 40. Bulk unsorted PBMC profiling prevented conclusive comparison of naive and antigen-experienced compartments. Compared with the aged group, the long-lived group had more naive CD4+ T cells, fewer expanded clones and increased TCR diversity, suggesting age selection.

Measured from the cysteine to the phenylalanine, the CDR3 is 14 residues long. The CDR3 DNA has 42 bases and is translated from base 1. Ends trimmed: V by 2 bases, J by 2 bases; bases unmatched to a gene: 5. For CDR1 and CDR2, the germline V gene (reference sequence) lists DFQATT and SNEGSKA. The chain is made from TRBV20-1 and TRBJ2-7, with 8 central nucleotides matching TRBD1. This clonotype was obtained from a man aged 25 to 40 in good health. Input material: blood. CDR3 region: CSARPGTGAYEQYF. The nucleotides read TGCAGTGCTAGACCTGGGACAGGAGCCTACGAGCAGTACTTC.